This record concerns one TCR beta chain sequence. The antigen is not known. The entry originates in a study of cytomegalovirus exposure and HLA in healthy donors. The CDR3 has 15 amino acids. The germline CDR1 and CDR2 sequences are SGHRS and YFSETQ. The V gene lost 0 bases and the J gene lost 1 base, with 10 bases spanning the gap. Overall study findings and caveats: The availability of immune exposure information extended only to CMV serostatus.

PCR employed 60 Vbeta and 13 Jbeta primers. Data came from immunoSEQ multiplex PCR; TCRdb stores just in-frame clones and leaves some out. In the table there are about 130,000 clones, 70% to 80% of which are singletons. What was sequenced was PBMCs. J is TRBJ1-1 and V is TRBV5-1; D unclear. The sequence was collected from a woman aged 55-69 years in good health and CMV-seropositive. CDR3 sequence reads: CASSLVGDGNTEAFF. The CDR3 DNA reads as TGCGCCAGCAGCTTGGTCGGGGATGGGAACACTGAAGCTTTCTTT.